The 2 T cell receptor beta chains listed next were all sequenced from one sample in a study of blood T cell repertoires in COVID-19. Profiling relied on immunoSEQ multiplex PCR, and the TCRdb table lists in-frame clones only, not all of them. Of about half a million clones in the sample, approximately 83% were seen once. The specimen was peripheral blood. Receptors originate from a human donor in a cohort sampled during active COVID-19.

The chain recombines TRBV29-1 with TRBJ2-6, with 7 bases aligning to TRBD1. Germline V CDR1 and CDR2: SQVTM, ANQGSEA. The J segment lost 4 bases and the V segment lost 6 bases, leaving 3 bases of the junction unmatched. This CDR3 region has 13 residues. CDR3 residues: CSVDRVGANVLTF. As DNA, the CDR3 is TGCAGCGTCGACAGGGTAGGGGCCAACGTCCTGACTTTC.

Only a few counts were recorded for this clone. The chain links TRBV7-9 to TRBJ2-5; a weak D match, TRBD2 (6 bases). Germline CDR1 and CDR2: SEHNR and FQNEAQ (reference sequence). The V end lost 2 bases, the J end lost 3 bases, and 7 bases lay between the germline ends. The CDR3 is 13 amino acids. Here the CDR3 DNA reads TGTGCCAGCAGCTTATCGGGAGAAGAGACCCAGTACTTC. This translates into CASSLSGEETQYF.